This T cell receptor (beta chain) was profiled in a study of shared clonotypes between healthy human individuals. Study information: Aged between 18 and 49, the donors were two women and a few men.

All participating donors were Caucasian adults from Nashville, Tennessee. Some clones are missing from TCRdb's copy, which holds only in-frame ones; the method was immunoSEQ multiplex PCR. The sample includes nearly 500,000 clones, about 79% of them seen just once. Sequencing was carried out using PBMCs. The TCR comes from a woman between 35 and 50 years old in good health. Some clones in this sample may be carry-over from other donors' samples.

Here the CDR3 reads CASSHIQGARALKETQYF. CDR3 nucleotides: TGTGCCAGCAGTCACATTCAGGGGGCGCGGGCCCTAAAAGAGACCCAGTACTTC. This chain uses TRBV27 with TRBJ2-5, with 8 bases matching TRBD1. J lost 3 bases, V lost 5 bases, and 17 bases had no gene match. CDR3 length: 18 residues. Germline CDR1 reads MNHEY; CDR2 reads SMNVEV (reference sequence).